One sample yielded the 8 T cell receptor beta chains listed below, sequenced in a study of cytomegalovirus exposure and HLA in healthy donors. The PCR was carried out with 60 Vbeta primers and 13 Jbeta primers. Clones were read by immunoSEQ multiplex PCR, and TCRdb kept only the in-frame ones, dropping some. The data show around 170,000 clones, just over 75% seen once. The sample comprised PBMCs. The source of these receptors is a middle-aged man in good health and CMV-seronegative.

This clone was seen more than once but under ten times. The chain combines TRBV7-2 with TRBJ1-1; 8 nucleotides match TRBD1. Germline assignment: CDR1 SGHTA and CDR2 FQGNSA. CDR3 size: 13 residues. V lost 6 bases, J lost 1 base, and 1 base stayed unmatched. The CDR3 sequence: CASRGTGNTEAFF. CDR3 DNA sequence: TGTGCCAGCAGGGGGACAGGGAACACTGAAGCTTTCTTT.

The chain joins TRBV6-1 to TRBJ2-5; TRBD2 matches 8 bases. Germline trimming cut 2 bases from V and 2 bases from J; bases unmatched to any gene: 4. The germline V gene has CDR1 MNHNS and CDR2 SASEGT. CDR3 length: 15 residues. The CDR3 region is CASSEWGGRQETQYF. The CDR3 region has the DNA TGTGCCAGCAGTGAATGGGGCGGGAGGCAAGAGACCCAGTACTTC.

CDR3 in amino acids: CASSRGTYEQYF. The DNA of the CDR3 is TGTGCCAGCTCCCGAGGGACCTACGAGCAGTACTTC. The chain employs TRBV5-4 and TRBJ2-7; a weak D match, TRBD2 (5 bases). This CDR3 has 12 amino acids. V lost 7 bases, J lost 2 bases, and 10 bases lay in between. Germline-derived CDR1 and CDR2 are SGHNT and YYREEE (reference sequence).

The V call is TRBV6-8, the J call TRBJ2-7, with D tentatively TRBD2 (6 bases). This CDR3 contains 15 residues. Germline CDR1 MNHGY, CDR2 SAAAGT. Trimming removed 8 bases at V and 0 bases at J, with 17 bases between. The CDR3 here is CASPRRGRSSYEQYV. CDR3 nucleotides: TGTGCCAGCCCTAGGAGGGGCCGCAGCTCCTACGAGCAGTACGTC.

This clone was counted once. The gene calls are TRBV29-1 and TRBJ2-3; 11 bases are shared with TRBD2. The junction had 10 bases not matched to a gene; V was cut back by 7 bases and J by 7 bases. CDR1 SQVTM and CDR2 ANQGSEA come from the germline V gene. The CDR3 loop spans 14 amino acids. The CDR3 loop reads CSATLAGDGYTQYF. The CDR3 bases are TGCAGCGCCACACTAGCGGGAGATGGATATACGCAGTATTTT.

This clone was recorded once. This chain links TRBV27 with TRBJ2-7; 7 nucleotides match TRBD2. This CDR3 comprises 15 residues. CDR1 MNHEY and CDR2 SMNVEV come from the germline V gene (reference sequence). V lost 3 bases and J lost 3; bases outside the gene matches: 8. The CDR3 sequence is CASSLGQGGLYEQYF. CDR3 DNA sequence: TGTGCCAGCAGTTTGGGCCAGGGAGGGCTCTACGAGCAGTACTTC.

This clone was detected only once. The genes are TRBV28 and TRBJ2-2; maybe TRBD1 (6 bases). Deletions cut 6 bases from V and 4 bases from J, with 12 bases between. The CDR3 runs to 14 residues. Germline CDR1 MDHEN, CDR2 SYDVKM. The CDR3 DNA reads TGTGCCAGCAGAACCGGGACACCCACCGGGGAGCTGTTTTTT. This encodes CASRTGTPTGELFF.

The chain has TRBV28 and TRBJ1-5, with D tentatively TRBD1 (5 bases). Trimming removed 2 bases at V and 0 bases at J, with 14 bases between. The length of the CDR3 is 17 residues. Germline lookup yields CDR1 MDHEN and CDR2 SYDVKM. DNA of the CDR3: TGTGCCAGCAGTTTAGGTTTGGGGCAGATTAGCAATCAGCCCCAGCATTTT. This translates into CASSLGLGQISNQPQHF.